This entry lists 5 T cell receptor beta chains sequenced from one sample in a study of T cells in Graves' hyperthyroidism and ophthalmopathy. Amplification targeted TCR beta CDR3 regions from RNA transcripts. Initially, a first-round RT-PCR of the TCR CDR3 employed the HTBI primer set. TCRdb processed the multiplex PCR reads anew with MiXCR; each CDR3 protein has one entry. The sample includes over 300,000 distinct CDR3 sequences, approximately 15% of them seen just once. Sequencing was done on a sample of blood. Receptors originate from an older woman with Graves' hyperthyroidism.

The chain joins TRBV19 to TRBJ2-2, with a possible D match to TRBD1 (6 bases). Trimming shortened V by 2 bases and J by 1 base, and 8 bases separated the two germline ends. The CDR3 has 15 amino acids. The V gene's germline CDR1 is LNHDA and CDR2 SQIVND (reference sequence). The CDR3 here is CASSILTGNTGELFF. The CDR3 DNA follows: TGTGCCAGTAGTATACTGACAGGGAACACCGGGGAGCTGTTTTTT.

V is TRBV5-4 and J is TRBJ1-2; TRBD1 aligns across 7 bases. This CDR3 has 15 amino acids. The J segment lost 5 bases and the V segment lost 3 bases, leaving 10 bases of the junction unmatched. Germline CDR1 and CDR2: SGHNT and YYREEE (reference sequence). CDR3 nucleotide sequence: TGTGCCAGCAGCTCAAACAGGGGAACAGGGTATGGCTACACCTTC. It yields the protein CASSSNRGTGYGYTF.

This clonotype was recorded at least ten times. The rearrangement links TRBV20-1 to TRBJ2-7; 7 nucleotides match TRBD2. Unmatched junction bases numbered 16, after V lost 4 bases and J lost 7 bases. Germline V gives CDR1 DFQATT, CDR2 SNEGSKA (reference sequence). This CDR3 has 15 amino acids. CDR3 nucleotide sequence: TGCAGTGCTAAAGATGCGACTAGCTTGATTGGGGAGCAGTACTTC. Amino acids: CSAKDATSLIGEQYF.

The rearrangement links TRBV11-2 to TRBJ2-1, with TRBD2 matching 11 bases. The V gene end was trimmed by 3 bases and the J gene end by 5 bases; junction bases not matched to a gene: 6. Per germline, CDR1 SGHAT and CDR2 FQNNGV. This CDR3 is 16 amino acids long. The CDR3: CASSFLAGGLDNEQFF. Written as DNA, the CDR3 is TGTGCCAGCAGCTTCTTAGCGGGAGGGCTCGACAATGAGCAGTTCTTC.

The table lists this clonotype with a few counts. This chain connects TRBV14 to TRBJ1-4, with a possible D match to TRBD1 (5 bases). The V and J ends lost 3 bases and 8 bases respectively, with 13 bases between them. This CDR3 has 14 residues. Germline assignment: CDR1 SGHDN and CDR2 FVKESK. The CDR3 sequence is CASSQGGPGEKLFF. DNA for the CDR3: TGTGCCAGCAGCCAGGGGGGACCGGGGGAAAAACTGTTTTTT.